Here is one T cell receptor beta chain with its context. Antigen unknown. This CDR3 has 15 amino acids. Germline V gives CDR1 SGHRS, CDR2 YFSETQ. With 0 bases removed from V and 6 bases from J, the gap between germline ends came to 16 bases. The data are from a study of OX40 agonist ivuxolimab in advanced cancers. Study conclusions and caveats: On average, CD8+ T cells showed a greater number of expanded clones than CD4+.

The table came from immunoSEQ multiplex PCR; TCRdb's copy has only in-frame clones and leaves some out. The sample has tens of thousands of clones, 80% to 90% seen once. The rearrangement links TRBV5-1 to TRBJ2-7, with D tentatively TRBD1 or TRBD2 (5 bases each). Here the sequenced sample was CD4+ or CD8+ T cells sorted from blood, taken in a trial of the OX40 agonist ivuxolimab. This receptor was taken from an adult with an advanced solid tumor such as melanoma, head and neck, liver or kidney cancer. The CDR3 is CASSLAPRAEGEQYF. DNA of the CDR3: TGCGCCAGCAGCTTGGCCCCCAGGGCCGAGGGCGAGCAGTACTTC.